This TCR beta chain was captured by sequencing in a study of identical twins. Unique molecular identifiers were in the cDNA, with template-switch universal primer binding. TCRdb passed the 5' RACE reads through MiXCR, listing each CDR3 protein once. Among 550,000 to 800,000 distinct CDR3 sequences listed, under 8.5% were seen once. General study points: Fewer insertions characterized abundant cord blood beta clonotypes, whereas memory repertoires showed none. It was cross-sectional statistical analysis, not following the same donors, that the conclusions relied on.

Germline CDR1 reads SGHRS; CDR2 reads YFSETQ. This CDR3 is built from 12 residues. Deletions cut 3 bases from V and 6 bases from J, with 10 bases between. In its sample, this clonotype was seen many times. What it binds is unknown. This same sample was also taken into another study, of yellow fever vaccine responses in identical twins.

This chain connects TRBV5-1 to TRBJ2-7; the D is unclear. The sequenced material came from PBMCs. The receptor was derived from a woman in her late teens or twenties in good health. DNA for the CDR3: TGCGCCAGCAGCTACGACATCTCCGAGCAGTACTTC. This translates into CASSYDISEQYF.